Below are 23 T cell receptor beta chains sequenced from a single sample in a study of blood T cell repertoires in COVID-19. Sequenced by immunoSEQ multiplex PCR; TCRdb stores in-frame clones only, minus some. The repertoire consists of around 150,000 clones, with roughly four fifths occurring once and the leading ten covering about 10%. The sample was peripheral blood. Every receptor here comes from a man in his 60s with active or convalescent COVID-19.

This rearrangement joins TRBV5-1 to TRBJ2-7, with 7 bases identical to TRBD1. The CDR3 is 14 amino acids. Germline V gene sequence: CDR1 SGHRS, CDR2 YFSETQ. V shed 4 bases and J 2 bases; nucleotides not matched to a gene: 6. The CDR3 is CASSPSGQAYEQYF. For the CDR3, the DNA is TGCGCCAGCAGCCCTTCCGGACAGGCCTACGAGCAGTACTTC.

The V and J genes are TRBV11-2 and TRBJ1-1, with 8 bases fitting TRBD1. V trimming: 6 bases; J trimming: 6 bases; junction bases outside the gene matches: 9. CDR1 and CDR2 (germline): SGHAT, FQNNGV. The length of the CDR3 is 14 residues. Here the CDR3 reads CASSPTDRGAEAFF. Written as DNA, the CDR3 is TGTGCCAGCAGTCCCACCGACAGGGGCGCTGAAGCTTTCTTT. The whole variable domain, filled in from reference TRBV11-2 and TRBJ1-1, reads EAGVAQSPRYKIIEKRQSVAFWCNPISGHATLYWYQQILGQGPKLLIQFQNNGVVDDSQLPKDRFSAERLKGVDSTLKIQPAKLEDSAVYLCASSPTDRGAEAFFGQGTRLTVV.

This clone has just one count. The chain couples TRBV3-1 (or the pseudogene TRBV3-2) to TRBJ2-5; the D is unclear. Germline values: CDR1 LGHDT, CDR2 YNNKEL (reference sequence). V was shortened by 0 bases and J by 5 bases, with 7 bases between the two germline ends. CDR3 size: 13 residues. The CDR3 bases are TGTGCCAGCAGCCAAGAGGAGTTGGAGACCCAGTACTTC. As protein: CASSQEELETQYF.

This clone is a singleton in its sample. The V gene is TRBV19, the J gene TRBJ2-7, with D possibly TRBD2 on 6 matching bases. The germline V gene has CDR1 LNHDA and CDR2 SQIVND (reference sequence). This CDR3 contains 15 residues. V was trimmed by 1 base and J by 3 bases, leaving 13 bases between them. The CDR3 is CASSIASAPNYEQYF. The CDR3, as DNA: TGTGCCAGTAGTATAGCTAGCGCCCCTAACTACGAGCAGTACTTC. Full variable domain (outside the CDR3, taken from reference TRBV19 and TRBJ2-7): DGGITQSPKYLFRKEGQNVTLSCEQNLNHDAMYWYRQDPGQGLRLIYYSQIVNDFQKGDIAEGYSVSREKKESFPLTVTSAQKNPTAFYLCASSIASAPNYEQYFGPGTRLTVT.

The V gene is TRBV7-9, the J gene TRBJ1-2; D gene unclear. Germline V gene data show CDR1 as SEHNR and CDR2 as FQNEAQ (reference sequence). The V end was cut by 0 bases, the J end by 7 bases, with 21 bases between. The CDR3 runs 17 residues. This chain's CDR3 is CASSLASPRMGVFGYTF. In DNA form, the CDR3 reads TGTGCCAGCAGCTTAGCGTCCCCTAGGATGGGAGTCTTTGGCTACACCTTC.

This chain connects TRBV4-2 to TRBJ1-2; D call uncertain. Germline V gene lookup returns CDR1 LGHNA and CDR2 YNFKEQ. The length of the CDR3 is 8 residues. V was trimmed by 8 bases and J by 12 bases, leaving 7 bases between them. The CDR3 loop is CASHEDTF. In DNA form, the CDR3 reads TGTGCCAGCCATGAGGACACCTTC.

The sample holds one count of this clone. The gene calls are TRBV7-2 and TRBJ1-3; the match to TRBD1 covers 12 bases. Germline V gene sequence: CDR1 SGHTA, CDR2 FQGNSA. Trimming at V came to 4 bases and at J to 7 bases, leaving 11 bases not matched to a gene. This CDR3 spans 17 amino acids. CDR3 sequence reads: CASSSPGQGAFGNTIYF. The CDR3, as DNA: TGTGCCAGCAGCTCACCGGGACAGGGGGCATTTGGGAACACCATATATTTT.

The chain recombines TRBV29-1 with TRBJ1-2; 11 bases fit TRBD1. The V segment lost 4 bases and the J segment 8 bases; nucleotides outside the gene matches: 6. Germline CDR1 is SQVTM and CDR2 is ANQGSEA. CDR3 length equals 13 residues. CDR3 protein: CSVGHGTGGGYTF. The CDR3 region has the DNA TGCAGCGTTGGACACGGGACAGGGGGAGGCTACACCTTC.

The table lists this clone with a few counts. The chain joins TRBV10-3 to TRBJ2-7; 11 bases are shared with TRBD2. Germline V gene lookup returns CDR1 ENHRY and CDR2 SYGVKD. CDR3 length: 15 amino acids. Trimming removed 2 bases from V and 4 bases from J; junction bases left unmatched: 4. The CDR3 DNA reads TGTGCCATCAGTGAGACCGGGACTAGCGGTTACGAGCAGTACTTC. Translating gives CAISETGTSGYEQYF.

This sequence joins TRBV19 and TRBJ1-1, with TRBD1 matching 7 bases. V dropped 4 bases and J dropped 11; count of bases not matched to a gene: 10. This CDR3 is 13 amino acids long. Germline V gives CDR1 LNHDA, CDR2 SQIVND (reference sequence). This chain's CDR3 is CASSNLGQEVAFF. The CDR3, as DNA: TGTGCCAGTAGTAACCTTGGACAGGAGGTGGCTTTCTTT.

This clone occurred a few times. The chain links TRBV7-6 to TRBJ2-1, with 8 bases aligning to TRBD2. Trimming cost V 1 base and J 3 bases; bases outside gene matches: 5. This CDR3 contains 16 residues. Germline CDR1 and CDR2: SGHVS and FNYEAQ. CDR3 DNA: TGTGCCAGCAGCTTAGTAGCGAGCGGGGGCTACAATGAGCAGTTCTTC. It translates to CASSLVASGGYNEQFF.

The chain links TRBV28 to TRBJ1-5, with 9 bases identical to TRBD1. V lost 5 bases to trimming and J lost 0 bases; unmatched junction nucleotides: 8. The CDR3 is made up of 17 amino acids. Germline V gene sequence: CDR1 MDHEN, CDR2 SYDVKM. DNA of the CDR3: TGTGCCAGCAGTACGGACAGGGGCATATATAGCAATCAGCCCCAGCATTTT. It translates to CASSTDRGIYSNQPQHF.

This CDR3 reads CASKGAEKAGELFF. The CDR3 bases are TGCGCCAGCAAAGGAGCAGAGAAGGCCGGGGAGCTGTTTTTT. This chain connects TRBV10-2 to TRBJ2-2, with D uncertain. This CDR3 spans 14 amino acids. The germline CDR1 and CDR2 sequences are WSHSY and SAAADI. Trimming stripped 7 bases from V and 6 bases from J, with 15 bases between.

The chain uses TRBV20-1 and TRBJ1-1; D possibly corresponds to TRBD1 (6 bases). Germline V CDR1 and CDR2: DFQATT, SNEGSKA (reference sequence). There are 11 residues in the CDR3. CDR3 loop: CSVQGNTEAFF. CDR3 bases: TGCAGCGTACAGGGGAACACTGAAGCTTTCTTT.

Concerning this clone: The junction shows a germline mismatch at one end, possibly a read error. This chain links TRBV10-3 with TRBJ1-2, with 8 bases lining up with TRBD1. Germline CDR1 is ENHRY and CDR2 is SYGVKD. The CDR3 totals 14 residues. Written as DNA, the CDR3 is TGTGCCATCACTGAGGACAGGGCTAACTATGGCTACACCTTC. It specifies CAITEDRANYGYTF.

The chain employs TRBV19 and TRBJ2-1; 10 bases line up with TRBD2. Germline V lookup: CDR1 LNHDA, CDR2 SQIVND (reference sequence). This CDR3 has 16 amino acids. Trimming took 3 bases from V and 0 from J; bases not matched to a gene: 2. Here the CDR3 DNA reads TGTGCCAGTAGTATGCCTAGCGGGGGCTCCTACAATGAGCAGTTCTTC. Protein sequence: CASSMPSGGSYNEQFF.

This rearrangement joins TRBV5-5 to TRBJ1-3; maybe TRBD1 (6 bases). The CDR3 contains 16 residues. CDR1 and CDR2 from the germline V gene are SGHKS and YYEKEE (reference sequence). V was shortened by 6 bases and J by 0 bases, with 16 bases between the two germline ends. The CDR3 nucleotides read TGTGCCAGCAACCAGAACACAGGGAACTCTGGAAACACCATATATTTT. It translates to CASNQNTGNSGNTIYF.

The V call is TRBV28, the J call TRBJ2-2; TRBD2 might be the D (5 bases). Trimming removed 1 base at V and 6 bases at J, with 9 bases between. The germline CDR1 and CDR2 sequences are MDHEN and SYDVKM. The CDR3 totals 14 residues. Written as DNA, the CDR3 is TGTGCCAGCAGTTTATCTGGAGGTTCCGGGGAGCTGTTTTTT. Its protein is CASSLSGGSGELFF.

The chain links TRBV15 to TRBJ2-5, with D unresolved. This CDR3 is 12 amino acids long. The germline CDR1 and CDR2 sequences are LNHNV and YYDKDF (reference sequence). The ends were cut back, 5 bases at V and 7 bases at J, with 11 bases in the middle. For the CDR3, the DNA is TGTGCCACCAGCCTCTTTGGCGGGACCCAGTACTTC. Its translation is CATSLFGGTQYF.

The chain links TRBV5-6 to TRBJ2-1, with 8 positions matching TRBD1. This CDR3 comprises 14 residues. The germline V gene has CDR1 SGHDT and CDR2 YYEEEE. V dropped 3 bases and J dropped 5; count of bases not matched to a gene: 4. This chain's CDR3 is CASSSWTGNNEQFF. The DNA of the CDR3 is TGTGCCAGCAGCTCCTGGACAGGGAACAATGAGCAGTTCTTC.

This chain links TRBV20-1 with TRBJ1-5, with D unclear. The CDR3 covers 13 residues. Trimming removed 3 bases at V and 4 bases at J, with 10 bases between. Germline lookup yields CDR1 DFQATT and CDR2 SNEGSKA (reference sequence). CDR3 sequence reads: CSASSAHNQPQHF. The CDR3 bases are TGCAGTGCTAGTTCTGCACATAATCAGCCCCAGCATTTT.

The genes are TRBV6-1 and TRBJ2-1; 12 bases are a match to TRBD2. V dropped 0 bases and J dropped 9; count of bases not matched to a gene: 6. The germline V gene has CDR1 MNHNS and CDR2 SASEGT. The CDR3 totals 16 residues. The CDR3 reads CASSEASTSGRGEQFF. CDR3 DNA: TGTGCCAGCAGTGAAGCCTCGACTAGCGGGAGAGGTGAGCAGTTCTTC.

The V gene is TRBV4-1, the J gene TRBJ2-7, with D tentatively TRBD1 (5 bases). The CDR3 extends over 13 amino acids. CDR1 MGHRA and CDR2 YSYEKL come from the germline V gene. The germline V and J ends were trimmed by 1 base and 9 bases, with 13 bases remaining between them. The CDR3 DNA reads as TGCGCCAGCAGCCAAGGGTCAGGGTCGATGCAGTACTTC. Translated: CASSQGSGSMQYF.